This TCR beta chain derives from a study of control samples from healthy donors and cancer patients (dated by TCRdb to the early 2020s). As to this clone: What antigen it recognizes has not been identified. Per-base quality was not reported, and no clone a single base away is much larger than it.

The CDR3 has 14 amino acids, counting the end cysteine and phenylalanine. The read is trimmed to its CDR3 DNA, 42 bases read in frame from base 1. V is trimmed back by 1 base and J by 2 bases, and the junction contains 2 bases that no gene match accounts for. For CDR1 and CDR2, the germline V gene (reference sequence) lists LNHNV and YYDKDF. Library preparation was by the immunoSEQ multiplex PCR assay. This is the immuneACCESS table as TCRdb keeps it, with only in-frame sequences that have V and J called. A part of the clones is gone; compared with another copy, unresolved V genes explain less than half, and the rest is unexplained. The sample table holds around 170,000 clones, of which 90% were seen once. The ten top clones hold about 1.4% of the sample.

The clonotype originates from a woman aged 50 to 65 in good health. The sequence joins TRBV15 to TRBJ2-7; TRBD1 aligns with 7 central bases. The sample taken for sequencing was blood. The CDR3 has the sequence CATSRGQGPYEQYF. Here is the DNA: TGTGCCACCAGCAGAGGACAGGGACCCTACGAGCAGTACTTC.